One and the same sample provided the 3 T cell receptor beta chains below, sequenced in a study of shared clonotypes between healthy human individuals. TCRdb's table, derived via immunoSEQ multiplex PCR, lists solely in-frame clones and lacks some. Of about 2.2 million clones in the sample, roughly 95% are singletons; the top ten hold around 1.8%. CD45RO-negative, CCR7-positively selected cells formed the naive CD8 fraction, excluding terminally differentiated effector memory CD45RA+ cells. The sample comprised naive CD8+ T cells from PBMCs. These TCRs come from a young man in good health. Some clones in this sample may be carry-over from other donors' samples.

The chain is built from TRBV7-2 and TRBJ2-7, with TRBD1 matching 8 bases. Trimming took 5 bases from V and 5 from J; bases not matched to a gene: 8. The CDR3 has 14 amino acids. Germline lookup yields CDR1 SGHTA and CDR2 FQGNSA. The DNA of the CDR3 is TGTGCCAGCAGCCCATGGACAGGGCAAAACGAGCAGTACTTC. Its protein is CASSPWTGQNEQYF.

The chain carries TRBV10-3 and TRBJ2-6; 8 bases align to TRBD1. J lost 2 bases, V lost 1 base, and 13 bases had no gene match. The CDR3 has 20 residues. The germline V gene encodes CDR1 ENHRY and CDR2 SYGVKD. The CDR3 protein is CAISEWSVRGPDPGANVLTF. In DNA, the CDR3 is TGTGCCATCAGTGAGTGGTCTGTCAGGGGGCCCGACCCTGGGGCCAACGTCCTGACTTTC.

To note about this clone: Possible read error: a much larger clone is one base away. The sample holds other DNA sequences that translate to the same CDR3. V usage is TRBV13 and J usage is TRBJ1-4, with D uncertain. Trimming left V 5 bases short and J 8 bases short, with 15 bases between. Germline values: CDR1 PRHDT, CDR2 FYEKMQ (reference sequence). The CDR3 is 14 amino acids. The CDR3, as DNA: TGTGCCAGCAGCCTAGTATGGGGATCCGAAAAACTGTTTTTT. It specifies CASSLVWGSEKLFF.